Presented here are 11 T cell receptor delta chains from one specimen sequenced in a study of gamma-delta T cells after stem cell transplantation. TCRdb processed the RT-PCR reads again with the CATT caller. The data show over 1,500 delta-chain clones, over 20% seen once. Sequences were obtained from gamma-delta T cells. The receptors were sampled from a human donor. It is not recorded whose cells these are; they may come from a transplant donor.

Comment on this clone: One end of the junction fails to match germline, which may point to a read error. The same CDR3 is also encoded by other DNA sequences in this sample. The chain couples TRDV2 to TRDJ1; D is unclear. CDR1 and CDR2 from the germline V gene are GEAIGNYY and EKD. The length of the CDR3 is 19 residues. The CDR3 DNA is TGTGCCTGTGACCTTCTCTCTCCCCAAGAAGGGTTCAACACCGATAAACTCATCTTC. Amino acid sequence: CACDLLSPQEGFNTDKLIF.

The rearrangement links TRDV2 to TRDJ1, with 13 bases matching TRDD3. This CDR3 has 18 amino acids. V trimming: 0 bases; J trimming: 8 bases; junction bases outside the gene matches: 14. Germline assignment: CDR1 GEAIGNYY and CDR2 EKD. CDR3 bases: TGTGCCTGTGACACCTTACTGGGGGATACGCTGGATGTGGGGAAACTCATCTTT. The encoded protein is CACDTLLGDTLDVGKLIF.

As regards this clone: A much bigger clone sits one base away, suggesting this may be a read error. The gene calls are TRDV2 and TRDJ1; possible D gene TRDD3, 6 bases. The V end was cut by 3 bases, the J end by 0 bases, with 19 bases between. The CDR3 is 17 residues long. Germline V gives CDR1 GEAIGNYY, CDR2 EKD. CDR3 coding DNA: TGTGCCTGTGACGCATTACGGGGGACGGAGTACACCGATAAACTCATCTTT. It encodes CACDALRGTEYTDKLIF.

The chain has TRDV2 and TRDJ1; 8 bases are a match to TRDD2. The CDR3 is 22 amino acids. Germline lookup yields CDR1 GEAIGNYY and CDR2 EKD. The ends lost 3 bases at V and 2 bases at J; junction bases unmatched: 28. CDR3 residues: CACDRLPTIPQTTFKVTDKLIF. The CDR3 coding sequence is TGTGCCTGTGACCGACTTCCTACCATACCCCAGACTACATTTAAGGTAACCGATAAACTCATCTTT.

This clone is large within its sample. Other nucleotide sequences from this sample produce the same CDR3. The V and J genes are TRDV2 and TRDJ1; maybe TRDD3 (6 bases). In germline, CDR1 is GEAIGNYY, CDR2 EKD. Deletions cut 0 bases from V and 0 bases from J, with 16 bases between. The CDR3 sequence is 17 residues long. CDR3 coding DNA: TGTGCCTGTGACACCGTATCGCCGCTGGGGTACACCGATAAACTCATCTTT. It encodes CACDTVSPLGYTDKLIF.

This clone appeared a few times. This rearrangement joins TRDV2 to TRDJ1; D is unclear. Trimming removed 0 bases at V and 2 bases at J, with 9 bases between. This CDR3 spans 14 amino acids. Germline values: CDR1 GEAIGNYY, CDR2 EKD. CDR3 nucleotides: TGTGCCTGTGACACCGTACTGACGACCGATAAACTCATCTTT. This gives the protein CACDTVLTTDKLIF.

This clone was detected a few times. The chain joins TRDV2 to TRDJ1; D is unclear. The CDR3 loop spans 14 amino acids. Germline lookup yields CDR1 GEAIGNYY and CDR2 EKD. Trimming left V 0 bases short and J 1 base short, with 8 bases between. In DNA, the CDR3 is TGTGCCTGTGACACCGTGCTTCGCACCGATAAACTCATCTTT. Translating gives CACDTVLRTDKLIF.

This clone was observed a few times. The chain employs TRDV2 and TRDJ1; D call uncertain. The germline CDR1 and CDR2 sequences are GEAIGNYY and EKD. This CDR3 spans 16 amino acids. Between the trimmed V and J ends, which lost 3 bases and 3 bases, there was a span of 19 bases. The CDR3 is CACDPLGTPAADKLIF. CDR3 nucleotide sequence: TGTGCCTGTGACCCTCTCGGGACCCCCGCAGCCGATAAACTCATCTTT.

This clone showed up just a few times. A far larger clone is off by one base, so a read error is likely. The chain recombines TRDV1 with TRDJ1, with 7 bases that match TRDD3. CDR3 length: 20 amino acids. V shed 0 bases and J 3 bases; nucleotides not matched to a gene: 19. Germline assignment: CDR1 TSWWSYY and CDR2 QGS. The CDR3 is CALGELRGRETGVGPDKLIF. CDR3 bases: TGTGCTCTTGGGGAACTGAGGGGGAGAGAAACTGGGGTTGGACCCGATAAACTCATCTTT.

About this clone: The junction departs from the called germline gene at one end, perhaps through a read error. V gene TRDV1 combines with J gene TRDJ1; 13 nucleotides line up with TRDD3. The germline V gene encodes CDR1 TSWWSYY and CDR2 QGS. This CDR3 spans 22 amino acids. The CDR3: CSLGLRRLPPLTGGYVADNLIF. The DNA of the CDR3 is TGTTCTCTTGGACTCCGGCGCCTTCCCCCTCTTACTGGGGGATACGTGGCCGATAACCTCATCTTT.

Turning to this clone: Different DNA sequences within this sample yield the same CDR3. CDR3 region: CACDTVGGDTRGTDKLIF. In DNA, the CDR3 is TGTGCCTGTGACACCGTTGGAGGGGATACACGGGGGACCGATAAACTCATCTTT. The V gene is TRDV2, the J gene TRDJ1, with 8 bases identical to TRDD3. Germline assignment: CDR1 GEAIGNYY and CDR2 EKD. This CDR3 is built from 18 residues. V gave up 0 bases and J gave up 2 bases; unmatched junction bases: 13.